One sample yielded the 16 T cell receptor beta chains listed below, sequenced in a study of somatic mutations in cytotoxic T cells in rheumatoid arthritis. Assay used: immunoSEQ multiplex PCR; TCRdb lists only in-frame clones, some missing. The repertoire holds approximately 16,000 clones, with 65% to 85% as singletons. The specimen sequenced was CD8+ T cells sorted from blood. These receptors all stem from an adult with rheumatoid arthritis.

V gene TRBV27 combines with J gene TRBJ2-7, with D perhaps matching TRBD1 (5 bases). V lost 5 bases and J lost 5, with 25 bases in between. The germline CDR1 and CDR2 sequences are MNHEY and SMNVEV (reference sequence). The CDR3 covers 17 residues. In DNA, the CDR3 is TGTGCCAGCAGTCTCGACCCCGACAGCGACAAAGTGGACGAGCAGTACTTC. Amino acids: CASSLDPDSDKVDEQYF.

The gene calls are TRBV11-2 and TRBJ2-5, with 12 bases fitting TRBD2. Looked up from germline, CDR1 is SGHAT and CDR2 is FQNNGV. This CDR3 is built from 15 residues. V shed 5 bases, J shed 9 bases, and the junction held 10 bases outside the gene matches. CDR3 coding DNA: TGTGCCAGCAGCACACCGGGACTAGCGGGTGACGCCCAGTACTTC. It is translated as CASSTPGLAGDAQYF.

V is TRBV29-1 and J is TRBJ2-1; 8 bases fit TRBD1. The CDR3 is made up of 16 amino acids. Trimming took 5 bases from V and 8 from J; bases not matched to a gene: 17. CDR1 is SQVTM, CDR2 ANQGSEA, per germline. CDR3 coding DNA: TGCAGCGTTAAGGGTACTGGACAGGGAACTTCGGATGAGCAGTTCTTC. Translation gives CSVKGTGQGTSDEQFF.

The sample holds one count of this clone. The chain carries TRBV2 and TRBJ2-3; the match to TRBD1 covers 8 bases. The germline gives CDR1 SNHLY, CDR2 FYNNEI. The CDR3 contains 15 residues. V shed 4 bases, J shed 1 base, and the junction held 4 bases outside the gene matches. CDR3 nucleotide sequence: TGTGCCAGCAGTGGGACAGGGATGGGCACAGATACGCAGTATTTT. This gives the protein CASSGTGMGTDTQYF.

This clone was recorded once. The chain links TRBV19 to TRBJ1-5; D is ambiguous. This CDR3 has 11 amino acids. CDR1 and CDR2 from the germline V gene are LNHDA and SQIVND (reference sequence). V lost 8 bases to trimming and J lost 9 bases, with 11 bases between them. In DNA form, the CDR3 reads TGTGCCAGTGGATCGTACCGGCCCCAGCATTTT. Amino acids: CASGSYRPQHF.

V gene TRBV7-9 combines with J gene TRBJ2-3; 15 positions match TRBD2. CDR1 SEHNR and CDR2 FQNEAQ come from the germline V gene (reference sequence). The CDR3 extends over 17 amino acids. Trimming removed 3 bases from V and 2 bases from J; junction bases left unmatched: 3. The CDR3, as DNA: TGTGCCAGCAGCTTGGGGACTAGCGGGGGGCACACAGATACGCAGTATTTT. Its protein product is CASSLGTSGGHTDTQYF.

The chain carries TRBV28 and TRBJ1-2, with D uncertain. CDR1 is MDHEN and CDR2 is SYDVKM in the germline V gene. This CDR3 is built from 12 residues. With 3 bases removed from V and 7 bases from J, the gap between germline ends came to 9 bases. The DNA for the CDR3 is TGTGCCAGCAGTTTCCCGGGAGGTGGCTACACCTTC. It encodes CASSFPGGGYTF.

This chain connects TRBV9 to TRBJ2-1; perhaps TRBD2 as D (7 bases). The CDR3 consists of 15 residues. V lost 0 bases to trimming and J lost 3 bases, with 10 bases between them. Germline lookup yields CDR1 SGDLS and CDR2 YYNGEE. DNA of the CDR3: TGTGCCAGCAGCGTAGGGGGGGGCGTCTACAATGAGCAGTTCTTC. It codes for CASSVGGGVYNEQFF.

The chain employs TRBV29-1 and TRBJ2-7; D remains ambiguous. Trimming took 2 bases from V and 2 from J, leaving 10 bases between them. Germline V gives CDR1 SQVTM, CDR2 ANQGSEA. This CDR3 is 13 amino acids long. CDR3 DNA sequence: TGCAGCGTTGAATCGGTCATCCCCTACGAGCAGTACTTC. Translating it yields CSVESVIPYEQYF.

CDR3 sequence: CASRPASGGQNEQFF. CDR3 in DNA: TGTGCCAGTAGACCGGCCAGCGGGGGTCAGAATGAGCAGTTCTTC. The chain has TRBV19 and TRBJ2-1; 8 bases are shared with TRBD2. The CDR3 runs 15 residues. Germline V gene data show CDR1 as LNHDA and CDR2 as SQIVND (reference sequence). V shed 6 bases and J 7 bases; nucleotides not matched to a gene: 11.

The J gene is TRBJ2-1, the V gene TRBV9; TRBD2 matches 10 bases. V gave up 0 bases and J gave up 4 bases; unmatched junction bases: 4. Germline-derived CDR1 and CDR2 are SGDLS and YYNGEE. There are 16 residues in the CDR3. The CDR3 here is CASSVASGGGYNEQFF. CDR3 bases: TGTGCCAGCAGCGTAGCGAGCGGGGGGGGATACAATGAGCAGTTCTTC. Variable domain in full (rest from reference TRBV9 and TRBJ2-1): DSGVTQTPKHLITATGQRVTLRCSPRSGDLSVYWYQQSLDQGLQFLIQYYNGEERAKGNILERFSAQQFPDLHSELNLSSLELGDSALYFCASSVASGGGYNEQFFGPGTRLTVL.

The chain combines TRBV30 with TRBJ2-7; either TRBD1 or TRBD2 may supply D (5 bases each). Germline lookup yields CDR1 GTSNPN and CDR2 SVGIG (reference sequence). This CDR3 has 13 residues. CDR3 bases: TGTGCACTGGGGGACGGGGCGTGGTACGAGCAGTACTTC. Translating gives CALGDGAWYEQYF.

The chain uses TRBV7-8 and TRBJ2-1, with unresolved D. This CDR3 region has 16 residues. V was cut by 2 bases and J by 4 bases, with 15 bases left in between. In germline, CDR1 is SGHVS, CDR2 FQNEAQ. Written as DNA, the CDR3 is TGTGCCAGCAGCTTATTACTGGATGGATATTACAATGAGCAGTTCTTC. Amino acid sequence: CASSLLLDGYYNEQFF.

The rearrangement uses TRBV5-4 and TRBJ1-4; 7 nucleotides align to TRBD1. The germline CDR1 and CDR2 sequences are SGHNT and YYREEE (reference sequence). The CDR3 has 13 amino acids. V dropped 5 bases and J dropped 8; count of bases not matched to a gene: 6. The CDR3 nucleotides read TGTGCCAGCAGACCGTTAGGGGGCGAAAAACTGTTTTTT. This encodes CASRPLGGEKLFF.

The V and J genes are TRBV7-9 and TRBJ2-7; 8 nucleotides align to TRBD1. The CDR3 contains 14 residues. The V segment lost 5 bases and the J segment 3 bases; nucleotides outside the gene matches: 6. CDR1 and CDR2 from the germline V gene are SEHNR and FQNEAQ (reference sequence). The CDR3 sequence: CASSPTGADYEQYF. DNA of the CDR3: TGTGCCAGCAGCCCGACAGGGGCTGACTACGAGCAGTACTTC.

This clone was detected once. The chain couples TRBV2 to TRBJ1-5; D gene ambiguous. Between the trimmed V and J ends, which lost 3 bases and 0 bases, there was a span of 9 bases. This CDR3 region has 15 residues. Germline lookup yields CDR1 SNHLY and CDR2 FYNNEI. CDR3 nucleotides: TGTGCCAGCAGTGAGTGGATTAATAGCAATCAGCCCCAGCATTTT. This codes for CASSEWINSNQPQHF.